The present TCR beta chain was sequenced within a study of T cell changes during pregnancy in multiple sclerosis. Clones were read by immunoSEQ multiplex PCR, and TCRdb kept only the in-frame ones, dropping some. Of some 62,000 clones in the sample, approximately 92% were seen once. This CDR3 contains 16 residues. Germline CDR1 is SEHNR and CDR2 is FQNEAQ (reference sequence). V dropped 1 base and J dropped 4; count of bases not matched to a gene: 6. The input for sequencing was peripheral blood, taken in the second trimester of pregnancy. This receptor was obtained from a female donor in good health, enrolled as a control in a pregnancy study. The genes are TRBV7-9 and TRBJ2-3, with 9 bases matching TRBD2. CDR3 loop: CASSLGLAGSPDTQYF. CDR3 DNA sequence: TGTGCCAGCAGCTTAGGCCTAGCGGGGAGTCCAGATACGCAGTATTTT.